The 20 T cell receptor beta chains below come from one sample, sequenced in a study of regulatory T cells in long-lasting Graves disease. Time point described: persistent/refractory GD, antithyroid drugs over 5 years with positive TRAb. Extracted RNA from PBMCs served as the source of the TCR library. iRepertoire HTBI primers and Arm-PCR of CDR3 regions built TCR beta libraries. TCRdb processed the multiplex PCR reads anew with MiXCR; each CDR3 protein has one entry. This table has hundreds of thousands of distinct CDR3 sequences, about 20% appearing once. The material was peripheral blood mononuclear cells (PBMCs), obtained when the disease was refractory, from a patient treated with antithyroid drugs. Source of these receptors: a female donor with Graves disease.

To note about this clonotype: This sequence is one base from a far larger clone and is likely a read error. The chain is built from TRBV2 and TRBJ2-7; 7 positions match TRBD1. Germline lookup yields CDR1 SNHLY and CDR2 FYNNEI. The CDR3 has 14 amino acids. Unmatched junction bases numbered 18, after V lost 7 bases and J lost 12 bases. CDR3: CASTRGLPGETRYF. CDR3 DNA sequence: TGTGCCAGCACGAGGGGGCTACCTGGTGAGACCCGGTACTTC.

As for this clonotype: A much larger clone lies one base from this, so it may be a read error. This chain joins TRBV6-9 and TRBJ1-5; tentatively, D is TRBD1 (5 bases). Trimming cost V 3 bases and J 9 bases, with 18 bases left between them. Per the germline V gene, CDR1 is MNHGY and CDR2 is SVAAGI. The CDR3 is 15 amino acids. CDR3 sequence: CASSYGGSPVRPQHF. The DNA for the CDR3 is TGTGCCAGCAGTTACGGGGGGTCGCCTGTTCGGCCCCAGCATTTT.

CDR3 region: CASGRPGRELDEQFF. CDR3 bases: TGTGCCAGCGGGAGACCGGGGCGGGAGCTTGATGAGCAGTTCTTC. The genes are TRBV28 and TRBJ2-1; 7 bases map to TRBD2. The CDR3 has 15 amino acids. Trimming took 8 bases from V and 8 from J; bases not matched to a gene: 15. Germline loops: CDR1 MDHEN, CDR2 SYDVKM.

The chain links TRBV28 to TRBJ2-1; 14 bases map to TRBD2. J gave up 9 bases and V 3 bases, and 7 bases lay outside the gene matches. CDR3 length: 16 residues. CDR1 MDHEN and CDR2 SYDVKM come from the germline V gene. Here the CDR3 DNA reads TGTGCCAGCAGTTTTTGGGCGACTAGCGGGAGGGTTGAGCAGTTCTTC. Translating gives CASSFWATSGRVEQFF.

V gene TRBV7-8 combines with J gene TRBJ2-3; 11 bases line up with TRBD2. CDR1 is SGHVS and CDR2 is FQNEAQ in the germline V gene. The CDR3 contains 15 residues. The junction had 2 bases not matched to a gene; V was cut back by 5 bases and J by 1 base. The CDR3 loop is CASSTGLAGTDTQYF. The CDR3 region has the DNA TGTGCCAGCAGCACGGGACTAGCGGGCACAGATACGCAGTATTTT.

J is TRBJ2-1 and V is TRBV10-3; TRBD2 matches at 8 bases. This CDR3 spans 21 amino acids. Germline values: CDR1 ENHRY, CDR2 SYGVKD. V shed 8 bases, J shed 0 bases, and the junction held 24 bases outside the gene matches. The CDR3 coding sequence is TGTGCCATCTATAGCGGGACCGAGCAGAGGGTGCCTTTTAGCTCCTACAATGAGCAGTTCTTC. Its protein is CAIYSGTEQRVPFSSYNEQFF.

This clonotype was seen only a few times. V and J are TRBV4-1 and TRBJ2-7, with TRBD1 matching 7 bases. Looked up from germline, CDR1 is MGHRA and CDR2 is YSYEKL. V shed 3 bases and J 3 bases; nucleotides not matched to a gene: 2. The CDR3 has 13 amino acids. The CDR3 DNA follows: TGCGCCAGCAGCCACGACAGGGACTACGAGCAGTACTTC. It codes for CASSHDRDYEQYF.

This chain joins TRBV5-6 and TRBJ2-3; 8 nucleotides line up with TRBD1. The CDR3 has 16 amino acids. The trim removed 0 bases at V and 4 bases at J, leaving 7 bases unmatched. From germline, CDR1 is SGHDT and CDR2 YYEEEE. In DNA form, the CDR3 reads TGTGCCAGCAGCTTGGATGGACAGGGAGTCGCAGATACGCAGTATTTT. It translates to CASSLDGQGVADTQYF.

This clonotype was seen repeatedly, ten times or more. This sequence joins TRBV11-2 and TRBJ2-7; D perhaps matches TRBD2 (5 bases). The CDR3 spans 15 residues. Germline CDR1 and CDR2: SGHAT and FQNNGV. V lost 2 bases and J 0 bases, leaving 11 bases between the germline ends. The CDR3: CASSLIRGSSYEQYF. CDR3 DNA sequence: TGTGCCAGCAGCTTAATCCGGGGAAGCTCCTACGAGCAGTACTTC.

This clonotype was picked up many times. The rearrangement joins TRBV7-9 to TRBJ1-5, with D hard to call. Trimming cost V 5 bases and J 9 bases, with 20 bases left between them. Germline-derived CDR1 and CDR2 are SEHNR and FQNEAQ (reference sequence). This CDR3 comprises 15 residues. This chain's CDR3 is CASSPSRTSAGPQHF. CDR3 nucleotides: TGTGCCAGCAGCCCCAGCCGCACGTCGGCAGGGCCCCAGCATTTT.

At least ten counts were recorded for this clonotype. The chain is built from TRBV6-1 and TRBJ1-1, with D tentatively TRBD1 (5 bases). The V end was cut by 6 bases, the J end by 11 bases, with 10 bases between. CDR3 length: 10 residues. Per the germline V gene, CDR1 is MNHNS and CDR2 is SASEGT. CDR3 DNA sequence: TGTGCCAGCAGCAGGGTGTGGGCTTTCTTT. Translating it yields CASSRVWAFF.

A few counts support this clonotype. The CDR3 sequence: CASSPRTSGGLDEQFF. The CDR3, as DNA: TGTGCCAGCAGTCCGAGGACTAGCGGGGGCCTGGATGAGCAGTTCTTC. The chain couples TRBV12-3 or TRBV12-4 to TRBJ2-1; 13 bases line up with TRBD2. The CDR3 length is 16 residues. With V trimmed by 5 bases and J by 8 bases, 9 bases remained unmatched.

This clonotype was detected many times. The chain carries TRBV11-1 and TRBJ1-1; D ambiguous. The V gene lost 5 bases and the J gene lost 3 bases, with 10 bases spanning the gap. Germline V gene lookup returns CDR1 SGHAT and CDR2 FQDESV (reference sequence). CDR3 length equals 13 residues. CDR3 DNA: TGTGCCAGCAGCAGTGGAGGTCACACTGAAGCTTTCTTT. It encodes CASSSGGHTEAFF. Combining the CDR3 with reference TRBV11-1 and TRBJ1-1 gives the whole variable domain EAEVAQSPRYKITEKSQAVAFWCDPISGHATLYWYRQILGQGPELLVQFQDESVVDDSQLPKDRFSAERLKGVDSTLKIQPAELGDSAMYLCASSSGGHTEAFFGQGTRLTVV.

This clonotype appeared many times. The chain joins TRBV2 to TRBJ1-2, with a possible D match to TRBD1 (5 bases). The V end was cut by 8 bases, the J end by 4 bases, with 11 bases between. Germline CDR1 reads SNHLY; CDR2 reads FYNNEI. The CDR3 extends over 12 amino acids. CDR3 region: CASYIGGYGYTF. The DNA of the CDR3 is TGTGCCAGCTACATCGGGGGCTATGGCTACACCTTC.

Comment on this clonotype: Likely a read error: the CDR3 ends without its conserved phenylalanine or tryptophan. This chain connects TRBV10-3 to TRBJ2-2; D unclear. Trimming removed 5 bases at V and 4 bases at J, with 14 bases between. The germline V gene has CDR1 ENHRY and CDR2 SYGVKD. CDR3 size: 15 residues. The CDR3 loop reads CAISPILESTGELFL. In DNA, the CDR3 is TGTGCCATCAGTCCAATTCTAGAGAGCACCGGGGAGCTGTTTCTT.

This chain joins TRBV20-1 and TRBJ2-7; 10 bases agree with TRBD1. Losses at the gene ends were 1 base for V and 1 base for J; bases not matched to a gene: 4. The CDR3 contains 15 residues. Per germline, CDR1 DFQATT and CDR2 SNEGSKA (reference sequence). The CDR3 reads CSARVGTGVSYEQYF. CDR3 nucleotide sequence: TGCAGTGCTAGAGTCGGGACAGGGGTTTCCTACGAGCAGTACTTC.

This clonotype showed up just a few times. This sequence may be a read error, since a much larger clone differs from it by one base. The V call is TRBV28, the J call TRBJ1-1; 9 bases fit TRBD1. Germline-derived CDR1 and CDR2 are MDHEN and SYDVKM. The CDR3 spans 16 residues. In DNA, the CDR3 is TGTGCCAGCAGTCCGAGACCCGGGACAGGGAACACTGAAGTTTTCTTT. It specifies CASSPRPGTGNTEVFF.

CDR3 loop: CASSFLGLAKNIQYF. The DNA for the CDR3 is TGTGCCAGTAGTTTTCTTGGGCTAGCCAAAAACATTCAGTACTTC. The rearrangement links TRBV19 to TRBJ2-4, with unresolved D. This CDR3 contains 15 residues. Looked up from germline, CDR1 is LNHDA and CDR2 is SQIVND (reference sequence). V lost 5 bases and J lost 0, with 11 bases in between. The complete variable domain, with remaining parts taken from reference TRBV19 and TRBJ2-4, reads DGGITQSPKYLFRKEGQNVTLSCEQNLNHDAMYWYRQDPGQGLRLIYYSQIVNDFQKGDIAEGYSVSREKKESFPLTVTSAQKNPTAFYLCASSFLGLAKNIQYFGAGTRLSVL.

The V call is TRBV19, the J call TRBJ1-5; no firm D call. Trimming took 7 bases from V and 4 from J, leaving 11 bases between them. Germline V CDR1 and CDR2: LNHDA, SQIVND (reference sequence). This CDR3 is built from 13 residues. This CDR3 reads CASKQVGNQPQHF. The CDR3 nucleotides are TGTGCCAGTAAGCAAGTCGGGAATCAGCCCCAGCATTTT.

As DNA, the CDR3 is TGTGCCAGCTGGGAGTTGAACTACGAGCAGTACTTC. The encoded protein is CASWELNYEQYF. The V gene is TRBV6-2 or TRBV6-3, the J gene TRBJ2-7, with D possibly being TRBD2 (5 bases). CDR1 and CDR2 (germline): MNHEY, SVGEGT. The CDR3 length is 12 residues. Trimming cost V 8 bases and J 3 bases, with 11 bases left between them.